This passage covers 11 T cell receptor beta chains from one sample sequenced in a study of PD-1 blockade in classical Hodgkin lymphoma. The table came from immunoSEQ multiplex PCR; TCRdb's copy has only in-frame clones and leaves some out. Among approximately 100,000 clones listed, around 80% were seen once. Time point here: cycle 4 day 1 (C4D1), after 6 weeks of nivolumab. No patient escaped relapse after autologous stem cell transplantation, and brentuximab vedotin exposure varied. The specimen was peripheral blood mononuclear cells (PBMCs), collected before the fourth cycle of nivolumab. The origin of the receptors is a human donor with classical Hodgkin lymphoma.

The rearrangement links TRBV9 to TRBJ2-1; D is possibly TRBD2 (6 bases). V lost 0 bases and J 0 bases, leaving 10 bases between the germline ends. Germline lookup yields CDR1 SGDLS and CDR2 YYNGEE. This CDR3 is 16 amino acids long. The CDR3 spells CASSVGGAGSYNEQFF. The CDR3 DNA is TGTGCCAGCAGCGTAGGGGGAGCGGGCTCCTACAATGAGCAGTTCTTC.

The chain carries TRBV18 and TRBJ2-2; D remains unclear. Germline CDR1 KGHSH, CDR2 LQKENI. The V end lost 3 bases, the J end lost 0 bases, and 11 bases lay between the germline ends. The CDR3 length is 16 residues. The CDR3 DNA reads as TGTGCCAGCTCACCGATACCAGTCCCGAACACCGGGGAGCTGTTTTTT. Protein: CASSPIPVPNTGELFF.

The chain joins TRBV6-5 to TRBJ2-7; a possible D gene is TRBD2 (6 bases). The CDR3 loop spans 15 amino acids. V dropped 0 bases and J dropped 6 bases, with 15 bases sitting between them. The germline V gene encodes CDR1 MNHEY and CDR2 SVGAGI. The CDR3 DNA reads TGTGCCAGCAGTTACTCGCTAGGAGGGTCGGGCGAGCAGTACTTC. Translating it yields CASSYSLGGSGEQYF.

The chain uses TRBV30 and TRBJ2-7; either TRBD1 or TRBD2 may supply D (5 bases each). The ends were cut back, 0 bases at V and 3 bases at J, with 12 bases in the middle. Per the germline V gene, CDR1 is GTSNPN and CDR2 is SVGIG (reference sequence). The CDR3 is 14 amino acids. CDR3 in DNA: TGTGCCTGGAGTGTACTGGGGACCCGCTACGAGCAGTACTTC. It translates to CAWSVLGTRYEQYF.

The V call is TRBV5-4, the J call TRBJ2-7; TRBD1 is a possible D gene (5 bases). The ends were cut back, 0 bases at V and 1 base at J, with 14 bases in the middle. The CDR3 runs to 16 residues. The germline gives CDR1 SGHNT, CDR2 YYREEE (reference sequence). This CDR3 is CASSLVSGQASYEQYF. In nucleotides, the CDR3 is TGTGCCAGCAGCTTGGTTTCAGGACAAGCATCCTACGAGCAGTACTTC.

This chain joins TRBV21-1 and TRBJ2-1. TRBV21-1 is classified as a pseudogene. The CDR3 length is 14 residues. The CDR3 is CASPGLLSSNEQFF. DNA for the CDR3: TGTGCCAGCCCGGGGCTCCTTAGTTCCAATGAGCAGTTCTTC.

In nucleotides, the CDR3 is TGTGCCAGTAGTATGGGATTCGGGGGATCGAACACCGGGGAGCTGTTTTTT. This sequence encodes CASSMGFGGSNTGELFF. The J gene is TRBJ2-2, the V gene TRBV19; D is possibly TRBD2 (6 bases). Germline values: CDR1 LNHDA, CDR2 SQIVND (reference sequence). This CDR3 spans 17 amino acids. V lost 3 bases and J lost 0, with 14 bases in between. Filled out from reference TRBV19 and TRBJ2-2, the complete variable domain reads DGGITQSPKYLFRKEGQNVTLSCEQNLNHDAMYWYRQDPGQGLRLIYYSQIVNDFQKGDIAEGYSVSREKKESFPLTVTSAQKNPTAFYLCASSMGFGGSNTGELFFGEGSRLTVL.

V is TRBV10-3 and J is TRBJ1-2, with D possibly TRBD1 on 5 matching bases. Germline-derived CDR1 and CDR2 are ENHRY and SYGVKD. There are 14 residues in the CDR3. V was shortened by 8 bases and J by 5 bases, with 18 bases between the two germline ends. This CDR3 reads CAIAVNGGLYGYTF. The CDR3 DNA reads as TGTGCCATCGCAGTTAATGGGGGGTTGTATGGCTACACCTTC.

The chain combines TRBV10-3 with TRBJ2-5; 11 bases line up with TRBD2. The CDR3 loop spans 16 amino acids. The ends lost 2 bases at V and 3 bases at J; junction bases unmatched: 5. Germline assignment: CDR1 ENHRY and CDR2 SYGVKD. CDR3 nucleotide sequence: TGTGCCATCAGTGAGGCGGAACTAGCGGGAGAAGAGACCCAGTACTTC. Protein product: CAISEAELAGEETQYF.

J is TRBJ2-2 and V is TRBV13; D is ambiguous. Germline values: CDR1 PRHDT, CDR2 FYEKMQ (reference sequence). The CDR3 is 12 residues long. V lost 3 bases and J 7 bases, leaving 6 bases between the germline ends. This chain's CDR3 is CASSFFNGELFF. CDR3 bases: TGTGCCAGCAGCTTCTTTAACGGGGAGCTGTTTTTT.

In its sample, this clone was seen once. The chain is built from TRBV7-2 and TRBJ2-7, with 7 positions matching TRBD1. This CDR3 is 13 amino acids long. Germline CDR1 SGHTA, CDR2 FQGNSA. J lost 6 bases, V lost 6 bases, and 8 bases had no gene match. The CDR3 coding sequence is TGTGCCAGCAGGCAAGGACCAGGGGGCGAGCAGTACTTC. It is translated as CASRQGPGGEQYF. Full variable domain (outside the CDR3, taken from reference TRBV7-2 and TRBJ2-7): GAGVSQSPSNKVTEKGKDVELRCDPISGHTALYWYRQSLGQGLEFLIYFQGNSAPDKSGLPSDRFSAERTGGSVSTLTIQRTQQEDSAVYLCASRQGPGGEQYFGPGTRLTVT.